The 29 T cell receptor beta chains in this list originate from one sample, sequenced in a study of identical twins. TCRdb ran MiXCR on the 5' RACE reads and lists one entry per CDR3 protein. The sample yields 1.5 million to 2 million distinct CDR3 sequences, 25% to 35% seen once. Sequenced material: cord blood. The receptors stem from a newborn girl in good health.

This chain uses TRBV7-2 with TRBJ2-3; 7 nucleotides match TRBD2. This CDR3 is built from 17 residues. Germline lookup yields CDR1 SGHTA and CDR2 FQGNSA. The junction had 17 bases not matched to a gene; V was cut back by 4 bases and J by 7 bases. The CDR3 here is CASSSQTQIAGGNTQYF. DNA of the CDR3: TGTGCCAGCAGCTCCCAAACCCAGATAGCGGGTGGGAATACGCAGTATTTT.

This clonotype was found once. The CDR3 reads CASSKGLGQPQHF. In DNA, the CDR3 is TGTGCCAGCAGCAAGGGGCTCGGTCAGCCCCAGCATTTT. J is TRBJ1-5 and V is TRBV11-2, with a possible D match to TRBD1 (5 bases). The ends were cut back, 5 bases at V and 6 bases at J, with 11 bases in the middle. The CDR3 extends over 13 amino acids. Germline CDR1 reads SGHAT; CDR2 reads FQNNGV. Full variable domain (missing parts from reference TRBV11-2 and TRBJ1-5): EAGVAQSPRYKIIEKRQSVAFWCNPISGHATLYWYQQILGQGPKLLIQFQNNGVVDDSQLPKDRFSAERLKGVDSTLKIQPAKLEDSAVYLCASSKGLGQPQHFGDGTRLSIL.

The chain uses TRBV12-3 or TRBV12-4 and TRBJ2-7; 12 bases are a match to TRBD2. V trimming: 4 bases; J trimming: 7 bases; junction bases outside the gene matches: 5. The CDR3 has 14 residues. CDR3 in amino acids: CASSSTSGSHEQYF. The CDR3 coding sequence is TGTGCCAGCAGTTCGACTAGCGGGAGTCATGAGCAGTACTTC.

The chain links TRBV13 to TRBJ1-1; D might be TRBD1 (5 bases). Trimming stripped 5 bases from V and 1 base from J, with 11 bases between. Germline loops: CDR1 PRHDT, CDR2 FYEKMQ (reference sequence). The CDR3 sequence is 14 residues long. The CDR3: CASSRHDRNTEAFF. CDR3 bases: TGTGCCAGCAGCCGACACGACAGGAACACTGAAGCTTTCTTT.

The J gene is TRBJ1-4, the V gene TRBV29-1; 7 nucleotides line up with TRBD1. Germline assignment: CDR1 SQVTM and CDR2 ANQGSEA. V was clipped by 4 bases and J by 7 bases; unmatched bases: 9. The CDR3 runs 14 residues. CDR3 nucleotide sequence: TGCAGCGTTGGCACCGGGACAGTTGGTGAAAAACTGTTTTTT. This codes for CSVGTGTVGEKLFF.

This clonotype was found a few times. V is TRBV30 and J is TRBJ1-1; D gene ambiguous. Deletions cut 3 bases from V and 2 bases from J, with 4 bases between. Per germline, CDR1 GTSNPN and CDR2 SVGIG (reference sequence). The CDR3 consists of 11 residues. The CDR3, as DNA: TGTGCCTGGAGCGACAACACTGAAGCTTTCTTT. It encodes CAWSDNTEAFF.

This clonotype was detected a few times. The CDR3 sequence: CASSLNREGRGDTQYF. CDR3 DNA sequence: TGTGCCAGCAGTTTAAACCGGGAGGGCCGGGGAGATACGCAGTATTTT. This sequence joins TRBV28 and TRBJ2-3; 8 nucleotides line up with TRBD2. The length of the CDR3 is 16 residues. CDR1 is MDHEN and CDR2 is SYDVKM in the germline V gene. V shed 2 bases, J shed 5 bases, and the junction held 9 bases outside the gene matches.

CDR3 sequence: CASSDAGLAGGKSSYEQYF. The DNA for the CDR3 is TGCGCCAGCAGCGATGCGGGACTAGCGGGGGGCAAAAGCTCCTACGAGCAGTACTTC. This chain connects TRBV5-1 to TRBJ2-7; 15 nucleotides agree with TRBD2. V was clipped by 4 bases and J by 0 bases; unmatched bases: 11. The CDR3 is 19 amino acids. Per the germline V gene, CDR1 is SGHRS and CDR2 is YFSETQ.

The rearrangement joins TRBV3-1 to TRBJ2-4; 10 nucleotides agree with TRBD2. The CDR3 runs 12 residues. Looked up from germline, CDR1 is LGHDT and CDR2 is YNNKEL (reference sequence). The junction had 0 bases not matched to a gene; V was cut back by 4 bases and J by 9 bases. The CDR3 DNA is TGTGCCAGCAGCCCTAGCGGGAGCATTCAGTACTTC. Protein: CASSPSGSIQYF.

The table lists this clonotype with a few counts. V usage is TRBV25-1 and J usage is TRBJ2-1, with 9 bases lining up with TRBD2. V shed 2 bases and J 1 base; nucleotides not matched to a gene: 3. From germline, CDR1 is MGHDK and CDR2 SYGVNS. The CDR3 is 16 residues long. CDR3 loop: CASSENSGRSYNEQFF. The CDR3 nucleotides are TGTGCCAGCAGTGAAAATAGCGGGAGATCCTACAATGAGCAGTTCTTC. The entire variable domain, with the rest obtained from reference TRBV25-1 and TRBJ2-1, is as follows: EADIYQTPRYLVIGTGKKITLECSQTMGHDKMYWYQQDPGMELHLIHYSYGVNSTEKGDLSSESTVSRIRTEHFPLTLESARPSHTSQYLCASSENSGRSYNEQFFGPGTRLTVL.

The chain employs TRBV4-1 and TRBJ2-7, with D perhaps TRBD2 (6 bases). This CDR3 has 15 amino acids. Looked up from germline, CDR1 is MGHRA and CDR2 is YSYEKL. Trimming removed 1 base at V and 4 bases at J, with 14 bases between. The CDR3 bases are TGCGCCAGCAGCCAAGGGGCTAGCGAGTTGTACGAGCAGTACTTC. Its protein product is CASSQGASELYEQYF.

This clonotype has just a few counts. V is TRBV29-1 and J is TRBJ1-1, with no clear D. CDR1 and CDR2 from the germline V gene are SQVTM and ANQGSEA. CDR3 length: 12 residues. Trimming stripped 6 bases from V and 4 bases from J, with 12 bases between. As DNA, the CDR3 is TGCAGCGTGGAGACTGAGGGCACTGAAGCTTTCTTT. This gives the protein CSVETEGTEAFF.

In this sample, this clonotype turned up many times. The CDR3 region has the DNA TGTGCCAGCAGCCATCCGCGCTACGAGCAGTACTTC. It yields the protein CASSHPRYEQYF. The chain combines TRBV11-2 with TRBJ2-7; no clear D gene. Germline V gene sequence: CDR1 SGHAT, CDR2 FQNNGV. The CDR3 loop spans 12 amino acids. The V end was cut by 5 bases, the J end by 3 bases, with 8 bases between.

A few counts support this clonotype. The chain carries TRBV4-1 and TRBJ2-7; D could derive from TRBD1 or TRBD2 (5 bases each). The germline V gene encodes CDR1 MGHRA and CDR2 YSYEKL. The CDR3 totals 15 residues. Trimming took 3 bases from V and 0 from J, leaving 12 bases between them. CDR3: CASSHLLGDSYEQYF. The DNA for the CDR3 is TGCGCCAGCAGCCACCTACTGGGGGACTCCTACGAGCAGTACTTC.

The rearrangement joins TRBV6-5 to TRBJ1-2; 8 nucleotides align to TRBD1. V lost 5 bases and J lost 4; bases outside the gene matches: 6. The CDR3 consists of 14 residues. The germline CDR1 and CDR2 sequences are MNHEY and SVGAGI. The CDR3 nucleotides are TGTGCCAGCAGTGCCAGGACAGGGACCTATGGCTACACCTTC. This sequence encodes CASSARTGTYGYTF.

For this clonotype: This could be a read error, since a much larger clone is one nucleotide away. The rearrangement links TRBV24-1 to TRBJ2-5; D is unclear. From germline, CDR1 is KGHDR and CDR2 SFDVKD. V was pared by 1 base and J by 5 bases, with 4 bases between. CDR3 length equals 12 residues. CDR3 amino acids: CATSDFRETQYF. CDR3 nucleotides: TGTGCCACCAGTGATTTCAGGGAGACCCAGTACTTC.

The chain joins TRBV12-3 or TRBV12-4 to TRBJ1-2; 8 nucleotides align to TRBD1. V shed 6 bases, J shed 2 bases, and the junction held 8 bases outside the gene matches. The CDR3 is 15 residues long. The CDR3 region is CASRPTGEVNYGYTF. For the CDR3, the DNA is TGTGCCAGCAGGCCGACAGGGGAGGTCAACTATGGCTACACCTTC.

The table lists this clonotype with many counts. The V call is TRBV6-6, the J call TRBJ2-7; D gene ambiguous. V was shortened by 8 bases and J by 3 bases, with 8 bases between the two germline ends. This CDR3 region has 11 residues. The V gene's germline CDR1 is MNHNY and CDR2 SVGAGI (reference sequence). This chain's CDR3 is CASGQIYEQYF. The CDR3, as DNA: TGTGCCAGCGGGCAGATCTACGAGCAGTACTTC.

This clonotype has a handful of counts. The CDR3 is CASSSRLQGSYEQYF. The DNA of the CDR3 is TGCGCCAGCAGCTCCCGTTTACAGGGATCCTACGAGCAGTACTTC. This chain uses TRBV5-1 with TRBJ2-5; the D gene is possibly TRBD1 (6 bases). With the DNA end fitting TRBJ2-7 better, the J assignment may be wrong. The CDR3 is 15 residues long. Germline V gene data show CDR1 as SGHRS and CDR2 as YFSETQ.

J is TRBJ1-2 and V is TRBV19; D gene ambiguous. The V and J ends lost 1 base and 2 bases respectively, with 11 bases between them. The germline CDR1 and CDR2 sequences are LNHDA and SQIVND (reference sequence). CDR3 length equals 15 residues. The chain's CDR3 is CASSIGSSGNYGYTF. Written as DNA, the CDR3 is TGTGCCAGTAGTATAGGATCGTCGGGGAACTATGGCTACACCTTC. The whole variable domain, remainder taken from reference TRBV19 and TRBJ1-2, is DGGITQSPKYLFRKEGQNVTLSCEQNLNHDAMYWYRQDPGQGLRLIYYSQIVNDFQKGDIAEGYSVSREKKESFPLTVTSAQKNPTAFYLCASSIGSSGNYGYTFGSGTRLTVV.

This clonotype was found a few times. The chain has TRBV28 and TRBJ2-7, with 8 nucleotides matching TRBD2. CDR3 length: 13 residues. Germline V gene sequence: CDR1 MDHEN, CDR2 SYDVKM. V trimming: 8 bases; J trimming: 4 bases; junction bases outside the gene matches: 7. DNA of the CDR3: TGTGCCAGCCGCCGAGCGGGAGAATACGAGCAGTACTTC. Protein product: CASRRAGEYEQYF. The variable domain in full, with the rest retrieved from reference TRBV28 and TRBJ2-7, is DVKVTQSSRYLVKRTGEKVFLECVQDMDHENMFWYRQDPGLGLRLIYFSYDVKMKEKGDIPEGYSVSREKKERFSLILESASTNQTSMYLCASRRAGEYEQYFGPGTRLTVT.

The rearrangement joins TRBV24-1 to TRBJ2-1, with D unclear. The CDR3 spans 16 residues. Trimming took 3 bases from V and 1 from J, leaving 12 bases between them. The germline V gene has CDR1 KGHDR and CDR2 SFDVKD. CDR3 residues: CATSDPGGPSYNEQFF. DNA of the CDR3: TGTGCCACCAGTGATCCGGGTGGTCCGTCCTACAATGAGCAGTTCTTC.

V gene TRBV20-1 combines with J gene TRBJ2-7, with unresolved D. V was cut by 1 base and J by 3 bases, with 10 bases left in between. From germline, CDR1 is DFQATT and CDR2 SNEGSKA (reference sequence). CDR3 length: 13 amino acids. CDR3 loop: CSARGFSHYEQYF. The DNA of the CDR3 is TGCAGTGCTAGAGGCTTCAGCCACTACGAGCAGTACTTC.

Only a few counts were recorded for this clonotype. CDR3 sequence: CASRPAGRYQETQYF. The CDR3 DNA reads as TGTGCCAGCAGGCCAGCGGGGAGGTACCAAGAGACCCAGTACTTC. The chain carries TRBV12-3 or TRBV12-4 and TRBJ2-5, with TRBD2 matching 7 bases. J gave up 0 bases and V 6 bases, and 7 bases lay outside the gene matches. The CDR3 length is 15 residues.

A remark on this clonotype: The junction departs from the called germline gene at one end, perhaps through a read error. V usage is TRBV10-3 and J usage is TRBJ2-1; D gene ambiguous. CDR1 and CDR2 from the germline V gene are ENHRY and SYGVKD. This CDR3 is built from 12 residues. The DNA for the CDR3 is TGTGCCATCAGTGAATCGGCCAATGAGCAGTCCTTC. It is translated as CAISESANEQSF.

Concerning this clonotype: This sequence may be a read error, since a much larger clone differs from it by one base. The genes are TRBV4-1 and TRBJ2-1, with 12 bases fitting TRBD2. CDR1 MGHRA and CDR2 YSYEKL come from the germline V gene. Losses at the gene ends were 5 bases for V and 8 bases for J; bases not matched to a gene: 7. The CDR3 extends over 15 amino acids. The CDR3 bases are TGCGCCAGCAGCGAAGGACTAGCGGGGTACGATGAGCAGTTCTTC. Amino acid sequence: CASSEGLAGYDEQFF.

This clonotype occurred a few times. The chain uses TRBV2 and TRBJ2-7; 8 bases are a match to TRBD1. The junction had 7 bases not matched to a gene; V was cut back by 5 bases and J by 4 bases. Germline CDR1 and CDR2: SNHLY and FYNNEI. The CDR3 runs 14 residues. The CDR3 sequence is CASSYGTGRYEQYF. CDR3 coding DNA: TGTGCCAGCAGTTACGGGACAGGTCGTTACGAGCAGTACTTC.

The chain is built from TRBV6-1 and TRBJ1-4; D is uncertain. This CDR3 contains 10 residues. The germline CDR1 and CDR2 sequences are MNHNS and SASEGT. Trimming removed 3 bases from V and 14 bases from J, with 7 bases in between. CDR3 protein: CASSEGILFF. Here the CDR3 DNA reads TGTGCCAGCAGTGAGGGGATTCTGTTTTTT.

CDR3 amino acids: CASSLDLWTGENYGYTF. CDR3 DNA sequence: TGTGCCAGCAGCTTAGACCTGTGGACAGGGGAGAACTATGGCTACACCTTC. The chain has TRBV11-2 and TRBJ1-2; TRBD1 matches at 9 bases. Germline lookup yields CDR1 SGHAT and CDR2 FQNNGV. V dropped 0 bases and J dropped 2; count of bases not matched to a gene: 7. This CDR3 region has 17 residues.